The sequence of this TCR beta chain was determined in a study of glioma-infiltrating T cells after dendritic cell vaccination. Study results and caveats: Survival was not directly related to TCR clonality in these patients. Longer survival after dendritic cell vaccination followed higher pretreatment TIL content.

Primers: 60 V beta forward and 13 J beta reverse. The table came from immunoSEQ multiplex PCR; TCRdb's copy has only in-frame clones and leaves some out. The table has some 24,000 clones, around nine tenths seen once. Sample time point: after dendritic cell vaccination, including at tumor progression/relapse. Before vaccination, two weeks after the third vaccination, and at progression, PBMC were collected. As regards this clone: No antigen is known for it.

V was pared by 4 bases and J by 1 base, with 4 bases of the junction left unmatched. The CDR3 runs to 14 residues. Germline assignment: CDR1 SQVTM and CDR2 ANQGSEA. The source of this sequence is a human donor with glioblastoma. The chain joins TRBV29-1 to TRBJ1-3; 7 bases align to TRBD1. The material sequenced was blood, taken after dendritic cell vaccination. CDR3 sequence: CSVGGRGSGNTIYF. CDR3 coding DNA: TGCAGCGTTGGGGGCAGGGGGTCTGGAAACACCATATATTTT.